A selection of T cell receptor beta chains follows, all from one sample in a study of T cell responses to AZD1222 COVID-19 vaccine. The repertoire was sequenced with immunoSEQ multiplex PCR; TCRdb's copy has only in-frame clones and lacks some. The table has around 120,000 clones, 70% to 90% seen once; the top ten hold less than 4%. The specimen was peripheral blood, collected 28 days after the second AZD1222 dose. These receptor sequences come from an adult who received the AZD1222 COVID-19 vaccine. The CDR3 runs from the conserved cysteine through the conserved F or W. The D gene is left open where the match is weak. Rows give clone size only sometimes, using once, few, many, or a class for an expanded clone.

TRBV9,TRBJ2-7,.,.,TGTGCCAGCAGCGTAGATGCGGGGTACGAGCAGTACTTC,CASSVDAGYEQYF
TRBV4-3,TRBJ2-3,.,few,TGCGCCAGCAGCCTGGGGTTGGGGATACCGGCAGATACGCAGTATTTT,CASSLGLGIPADTQYF
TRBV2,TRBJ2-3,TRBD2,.,TGTGCCAGCAGAGCCGGGACTAGCGGGAGTTGGAGGACAGATACGCAGTATTTT,CASRAGTSGSWRTDTQYF
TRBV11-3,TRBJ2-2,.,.,TGTGCCAGCAGCTTAGGTTTCAGGCTGGGAACCGGGGAGCTGTTTTTT,CASSLGFRLGTGELFF
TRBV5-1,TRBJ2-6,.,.,TGCGCCAGCAGCTTTGAGATCGGGGGCTCTGGGGCCAACGTCCTGACTTTC,CASSFEIGGSGANVLTF
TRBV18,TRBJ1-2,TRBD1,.,TGTGCCAGCTCACCGAGAGGACAGGGGGCTGGGTATGGCTACACCTTC,CASSPRGQGAGYGYTF
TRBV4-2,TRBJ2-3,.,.,TGTGCCAGCAGCCAAGACAGGGGCACAGATACGCAGTATTTT,CASSQDRGTDTQYF
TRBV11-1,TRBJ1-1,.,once,TGTGCCAGCAGCGGGGGACGGGGCACTGAAGCTTTCTTT,CASSGGRGTEAFF
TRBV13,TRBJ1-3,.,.,TGTGCCAGCAGCCTCGACCTTGACACCATATATTTT,CASSLDLDTIYF
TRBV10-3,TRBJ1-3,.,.,TGTGCCATCAGAGTACCCTCTGAAAACACCATATATTTT,CAIRVPSENTIYF
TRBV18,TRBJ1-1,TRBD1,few,TGTGCCAGCTCACCGACAGGGGGCGCGTCAACTGAAGCTTTCTTT,CASSPTGGASTEAFF
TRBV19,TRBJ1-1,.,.,TGTGCCAGTAGTGACAGTATAGATGCTGAAGCTTTCTTT,CASSDSIDAEAFF
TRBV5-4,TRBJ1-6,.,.,TGTGCCAGCAGCTCTTTAACAGGGTCGTGGAATTCACCCCTCCACTTT,CASSSLTGSWNSPLHF
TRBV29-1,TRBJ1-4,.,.,TGCAGCGTTGAAGGGGACACCCAAGGAGAGGAAAAACTGTTTTTT,CSVEGDTQGEEKLFF
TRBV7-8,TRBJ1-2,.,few,TGTGCCAGCAGCCATCCACGGGGCAGGGGCGAAGGCTATGGCTACACCTTC,CASSHPRGRGEGYGYTF
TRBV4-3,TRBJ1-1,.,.,TGCGCCAGCAGCCAAGATCGGGGATACACTGAAGCTTTCTTT,CASSQDRGYTEAFF
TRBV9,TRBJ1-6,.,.,TGTGCCAGCAGCCGACAGACGCTCGATTCACCCCTCCACTTT,CASSRQTLDSPLHF
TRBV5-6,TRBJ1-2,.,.,TGTGCCAGCAGCTTGGGTCTAGAGCCGGAGGACTATGGCTACACCTTC,CASSLGLEPEDYGYTF
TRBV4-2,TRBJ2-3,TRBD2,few,TGTGCCAGCAGCCAAGCGAGATCTAGCGGCCAGGAGGTGGATACGCAGTATTTT,CASSQARSSGQEVDTQYF
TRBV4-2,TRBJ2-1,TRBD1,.,TGTGCCAGCAGCCAAGATACCGGGACAGGGGGCGATGAGCAGTTCTTC,CASSQDTGTGGDEQFF
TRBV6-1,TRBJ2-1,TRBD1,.,TGTGCCAGCAGTGAACAGGGGGCCAATGAGCAGTTCTTC,CASSEQGANEQFF
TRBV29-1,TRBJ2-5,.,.,TGCAGCGTTGAAGGTACGGGTTTGGAGACCCAGTACTTC,CSVEGTGLETQYF
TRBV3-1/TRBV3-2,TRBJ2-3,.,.,TGTGCCAGTACTTGGCAGGATACGCAGTATTTT,CASTWQDTQYF
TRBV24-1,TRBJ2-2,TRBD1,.,TGTGCCACCAGTGATAGGGGGAGGACAGGGGGTAGGAACACCGGGGAGCTGTTTTTT,CATSDRGRTGGRNTGELFF
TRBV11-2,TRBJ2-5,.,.,TGTGCCAGCAGTCGGGCGGCCCAAGAGACCCAGTACTTC,CASSRAAQETQYF
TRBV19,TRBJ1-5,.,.,TGTGCCAGTAGTTTTCGGGGCGCCGGCAATCAGCCCCAGCATTTT,CASSFRGAGNQPQHF
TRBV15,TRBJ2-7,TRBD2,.,TGTGCCACCAGCTTACCCATGTCTAGCGGGTACGAGCAGTACTTC,CATSLPMSSGYEQYF
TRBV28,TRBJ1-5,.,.,TGTGCCAGCAGTAATATCCAGGCTGGGGGCAATCAGCCCCAGCATTTT,CASSNIQAGGNQPQHF
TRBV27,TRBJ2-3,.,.,TGTGCCAGCAGTTCGCGGCTAAGCACAGATACGCAGTATTTT,CASSSRLSTDTQYF
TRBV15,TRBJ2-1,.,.,TGTGCCACCAGCAGAGATGTAGGCGAGCAGTTCTTC,CATSRDVGEQFF
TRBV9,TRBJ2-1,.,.,TGTGCCAGCAGCGTAGCGCGCGGGAAACCCTACAATGAGCAGTTCTTC,CASSVARGKPYNEQFF
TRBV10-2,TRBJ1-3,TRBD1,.,TGCGCCAGCAGTGAGACAGGGGTAGGAAACACCATATATTTT,CASSETGVGNTIYF
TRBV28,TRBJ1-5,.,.,TGTGCCAGCAGTCCTGCATGGAGGGGTCAGCCCCAGCATTTT,CASSPAWRGQPQHF
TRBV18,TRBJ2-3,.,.,TGTGCCAGCTCATCACAGGACCGAGATACGCAGTATTTT,CASSSQDRDTQYF
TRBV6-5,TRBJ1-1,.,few,TGTGCCAGCAGTCGCTGGGACATCCTCTCCACTGAAGCTTTCTTT,CASSRWDILSTEAFF
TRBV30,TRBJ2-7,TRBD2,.,TGTGCCTGGGACAGCGGGGGATCCTACGAGCAGTACTTC,CAWDSGGSYEQYF
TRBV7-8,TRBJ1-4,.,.,TGTGCCAGCAGCTCCAACAGGTTCAGGGAAACTAACAAGCAAACTAATGAAAAACTGTTTTTT,CASSSNRFRETNKQTNEKLFF
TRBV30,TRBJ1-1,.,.,TGTGCCTGGACGGTTCCGGGGATCCTTAGCGTTGAAGCTTTCTTT,CAWTVPGILSVEAFF
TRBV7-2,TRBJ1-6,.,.,TGTGCCACATCGGACGACACAGCGAGCTCCTATAATTCACCCCTCCACTTT,CATSDDTASSYNSPLHF